This T cell receptor (beta chain) was recorded in a study of glioma-infiltrating T cells after dendritic cell vaccination. Looking at the study overall: Samples are from glioblastoma patients in Phase I and II dendritic cell vaccine trials.

This table comes from immunoSEQ multiplex PCR, and its TCRdb copy is limited to in-frame clones, with some not included. This sample has fewer than 45,000 clones, with almost 85% found just once. Germline assignment: CDR1 SGHKS and CDR2 YYEKEE (reference sequence). The CDR3 covers 15 residues. The V end was cut by 2 bases, the J end by 0 bases, with 9 bases between. Patients had residual fresh-frozen tumor tissue and more than two years of survival data. No glioblastoma patient carried an isocitrate dehydrogenase mutation. PBMC were collected before vaccination, two weeks after the third vaccination, and at progression.

The source material was blood, sampled before dendritic cell vaccination. This clonotype was obtained from a human donor with glioblastoma. The rearrangement joins TRBV5-5 to TRBJ1-5; the D is unclear. The CDR3: CASSFRFDSNQPQHF. The CDR3 region has the DNA TGTGCCAGCAGCTTCAGGTTCGATAGCAATCAGCCCCAGCATTTT.